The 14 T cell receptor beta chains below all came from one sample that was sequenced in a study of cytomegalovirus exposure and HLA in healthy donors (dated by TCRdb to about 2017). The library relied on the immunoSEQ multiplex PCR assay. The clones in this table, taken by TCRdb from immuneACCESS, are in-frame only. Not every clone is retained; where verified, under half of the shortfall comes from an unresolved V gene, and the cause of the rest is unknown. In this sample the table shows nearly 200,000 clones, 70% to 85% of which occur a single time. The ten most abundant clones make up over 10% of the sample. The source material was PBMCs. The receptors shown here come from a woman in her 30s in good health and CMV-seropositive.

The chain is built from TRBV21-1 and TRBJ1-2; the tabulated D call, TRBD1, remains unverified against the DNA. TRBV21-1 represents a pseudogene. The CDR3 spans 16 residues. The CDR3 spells CASRWDRGLFRYGYTF. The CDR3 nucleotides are TGTGCCAGCAGGTGGGACAGGGGGCTGTTTCGCTATGGCTACACCTTC.

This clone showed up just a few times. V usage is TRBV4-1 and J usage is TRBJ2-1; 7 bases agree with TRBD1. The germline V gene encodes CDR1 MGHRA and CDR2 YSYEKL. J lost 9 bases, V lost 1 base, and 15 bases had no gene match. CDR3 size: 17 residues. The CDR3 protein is CASSQGSLGQYKGEQFF. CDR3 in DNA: TGCGCCAGCAGCCAAGGTTCCTTGGGACAGTACAAGGGTGAGCAGTTCTTC.

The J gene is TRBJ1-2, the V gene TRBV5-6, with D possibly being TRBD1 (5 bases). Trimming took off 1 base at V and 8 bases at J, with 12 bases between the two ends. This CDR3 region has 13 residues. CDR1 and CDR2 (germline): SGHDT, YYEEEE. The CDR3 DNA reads TGTGCCAGCAGCTTGCTGGCAGGGCAGGGCTACACCTTC. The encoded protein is CASSLLAGQGYTF.

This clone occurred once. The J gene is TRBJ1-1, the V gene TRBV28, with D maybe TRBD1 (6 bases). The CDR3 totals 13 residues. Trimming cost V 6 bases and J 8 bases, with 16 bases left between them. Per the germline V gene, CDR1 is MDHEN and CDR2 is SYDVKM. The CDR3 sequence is CASSHSLDREAFF. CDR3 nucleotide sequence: TGTGCCAGCAGCCACTCTTTGGACAGAGAAGCTTTCTTT.

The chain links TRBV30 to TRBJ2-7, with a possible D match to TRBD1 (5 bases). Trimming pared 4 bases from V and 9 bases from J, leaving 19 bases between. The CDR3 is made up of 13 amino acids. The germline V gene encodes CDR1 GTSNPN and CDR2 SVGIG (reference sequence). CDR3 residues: CAWKSRVSSGQYF. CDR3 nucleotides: TGTGCCTGGAAGTCCAGGGTCTCATCGGGGCAGTACTTC.

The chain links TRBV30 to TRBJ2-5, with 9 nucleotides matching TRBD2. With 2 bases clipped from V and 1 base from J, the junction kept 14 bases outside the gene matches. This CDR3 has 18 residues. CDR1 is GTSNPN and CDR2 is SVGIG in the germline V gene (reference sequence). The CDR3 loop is CAWSPARGAGGLQETQYF. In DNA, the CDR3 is TGTGCCTGGAGTCCCGCCCGGGGAGCGGGAGGCCTCCAAGAGACCCAGTACTTC.

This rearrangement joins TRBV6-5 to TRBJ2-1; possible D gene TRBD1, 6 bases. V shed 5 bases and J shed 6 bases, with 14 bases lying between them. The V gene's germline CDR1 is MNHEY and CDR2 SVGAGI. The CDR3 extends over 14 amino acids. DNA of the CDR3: TGTGCCAGCAGTGGGTATACAGGGCCCAATGAGCAGTTCTTC. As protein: CASSGYTGPNEQFF.

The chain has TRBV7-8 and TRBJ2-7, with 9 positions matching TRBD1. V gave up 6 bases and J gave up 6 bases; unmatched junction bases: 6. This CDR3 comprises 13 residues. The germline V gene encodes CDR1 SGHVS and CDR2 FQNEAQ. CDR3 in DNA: TGTGCCAGCAGGGCCGGGACAGGGTCCGAGCAGTACTTC. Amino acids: CASRAGTGSEQYF.

The CDR3 sequence: CAWSVRQDSGNTIYF. The CDR3 bases are TGTGCCTGGAGTGTACGCCAGGACTCTGGAAACACCATATATTTT. The V call is TRBV30, the J call TRBJ1-3; D unclear. CDR1 and CDR2 (germline): GTSNPN, SVGIG (reference sequence). This CDR3 region has 15 residues. Trimming took 0 bases from V and 0 from J, leaving 9 bases between them. Complete variable domain (other parts from reference TRBV30 and TRBJ1-3): SQTIHQWPATLVQPVGSPLSLECTVEGTSNPNLYWYRQAAGRGLQLLFYSVGIGQISSEVPQNLSASRPQDRQFILSSKKLLLSDSGFYLCAWSVRQDSGNTIYFGEGSWLTVV.

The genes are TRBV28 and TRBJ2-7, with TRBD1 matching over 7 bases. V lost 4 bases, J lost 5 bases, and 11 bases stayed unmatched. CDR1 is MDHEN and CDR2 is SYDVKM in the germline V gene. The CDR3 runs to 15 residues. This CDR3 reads CASSSMTGLFHEQYF. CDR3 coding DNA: TGTGCCAGCAGTTCCATGACAGGGCTGTTCCACGAGCAGTACTTC.

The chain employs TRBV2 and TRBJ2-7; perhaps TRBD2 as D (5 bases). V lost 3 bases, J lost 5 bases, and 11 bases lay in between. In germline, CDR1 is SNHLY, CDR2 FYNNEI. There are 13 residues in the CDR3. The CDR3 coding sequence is TGTGCCAGCAGTGACCCCGTGGAGGACGAGCAGTACTTC. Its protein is CASSDPVEDEQYF.

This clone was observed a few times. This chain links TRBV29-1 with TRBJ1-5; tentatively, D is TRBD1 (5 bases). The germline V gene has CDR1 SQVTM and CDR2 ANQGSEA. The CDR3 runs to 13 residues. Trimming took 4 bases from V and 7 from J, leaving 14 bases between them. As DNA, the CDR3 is TGCAGCGTTGGGGCGGGGGATCACCAGCCCCAGCATTTT. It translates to CSVGAGDHQPQHF.

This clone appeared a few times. DNA of the CDR3: TGTGCCAGCAGCCAAGTAGCGGATACGCAGTATTTT. Its translation is CASSQVADTQYF. The chain combines TRBV4-2 with TRBJ2-3; D is perhaps TRBD2 (5 bases). Trimming took off 1 base at V and 6 bases at J, with 5 bases between the two ends. The CDR3 has 12 residues. Germline V gene data show CDR1 as LGHNA and CDR2 as YNFKEQ.

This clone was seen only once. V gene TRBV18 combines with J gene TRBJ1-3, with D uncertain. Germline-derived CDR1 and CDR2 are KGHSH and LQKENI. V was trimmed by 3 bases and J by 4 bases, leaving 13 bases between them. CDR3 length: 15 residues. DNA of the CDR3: TGTGCCAGCTCACCTTCTGGGCGCAAGGGAAACACCATATATTTT. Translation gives CASSPSGRKGNTIYF. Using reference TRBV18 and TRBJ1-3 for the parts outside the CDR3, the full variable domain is NAGVMQNPRHLVRRRGQEARLRCSPMKGHSHVYWYRQLPEEGLKFMVYLQKENIIDESGMPKERFSAEFPKEGPSILRIQQVVRGDSAAYFCASSPSGRKGNTIYFGEGSWLTVV.